This TCR beta chain emerged from a study of Ad26.COV2.S vaccination and SARS-CoV-2 variants. Study-wide context: COV1001, an Ad26.COV2.S trial, supplied this vaccine-arm donor. Overall study findings and caveats: Spike-specific TCR breadth ran higher among vaccine recipients than placebo recipients. TCR breadth and depth estimates may have understated total T cell responses.

Trimming removed 3 bases from V and 0 bases from J, with 14 bases in between. There are 16 residues in the CDR3. Germline CDR1 is GTSNPN and CDR2 is SVGIG (reference sequence). A remark on this clone: What it recognizes is unknown.

As for treatment: some 19 received Ad26.COV2.S at low or high dose, single or two shots; about 5 received placebo; per-sample allocation not given. Sample collection was performed on day 63 after the first vaccine or placebo injection. Within Boston, the person who donated was an adult of 18-55 years. Data came from immunoSEQ multiplex PCR; TCRdb stores just in-frame clones and leaves some out. The sample consists of about 260,000 clones, around 90% of them appearing once. The TCR originated in a person between 18 and 65 years old who received the Ad26.COV2.S COVID-19 vaccine or a placebo. V gene TRBV30 combines with J gene TRBJ1-4; D gene uncertain. The sequencing here drew on peripheral blood, taken in a trial of Ad26.COV2.S vaccine versus placebo. Here the CDR3 reads CAWSGRWGPTNEKLFF. The CDR3 coding sequence is TGTGCCTGGAGCGGGCGATGGGGTCCAACTAATGAAAAACTGTTTTTT.